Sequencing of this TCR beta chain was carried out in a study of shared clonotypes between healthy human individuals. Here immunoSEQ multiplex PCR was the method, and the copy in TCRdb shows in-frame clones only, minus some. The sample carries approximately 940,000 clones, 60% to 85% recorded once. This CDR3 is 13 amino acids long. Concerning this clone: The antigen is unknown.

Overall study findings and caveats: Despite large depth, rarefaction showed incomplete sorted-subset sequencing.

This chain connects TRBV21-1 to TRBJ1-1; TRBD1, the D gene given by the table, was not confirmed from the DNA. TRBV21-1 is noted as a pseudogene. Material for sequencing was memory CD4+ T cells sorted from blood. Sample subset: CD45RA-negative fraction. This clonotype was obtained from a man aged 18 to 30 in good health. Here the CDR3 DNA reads TGTGCCAGCAAGAAGGAAGGGGACACTGAAGCTTTCTTT. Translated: CASKKEGDTEAFF.